This entry describes one TCR beta chain. Per the original data handling: Reference gene primer amplification yielded estimated nucleated cell counts. Clones were sequenced by immunoSEQ multiplex PCR, and TCRdb holds only the in-frame ones, with some missing. That table gives V, J and clone size, and the DNA gave D and trimming. The sample carries about 51,000 clones, about nine tenths recorded once. The data were taken from a study of blood T cell repertoires in COVID-19. Looking at the study overall: Whether acute or convalescent, the COVID-19 samples came from the United States, Italy and Spain. Sample material is recorded as cDNA or gDNA derived from T cells, B-cell-depleted T cells, or PBMCs.

V was clipped by 6 bases and J by 9 bases; unmatched bases: 8. The CDR3 spans 13 residues. The germline V gene has CDR1 MNHEY and CDR2 SMNVEV (reference sequence). The chain has TRBV27 and TRBJ1-1; 9 nucleotides line up with TRBD1. The sample comprised peripheral blood. This clonotype was obtained from a man aged 50 or older with active COVID-19. Here the CDR3 reads CASSLGQGSKAFF. In DNA form, the CDR3 reads TGTGCCAGCAGCCTGGGACAGGGAAGTAAAGCTTTCTTT.